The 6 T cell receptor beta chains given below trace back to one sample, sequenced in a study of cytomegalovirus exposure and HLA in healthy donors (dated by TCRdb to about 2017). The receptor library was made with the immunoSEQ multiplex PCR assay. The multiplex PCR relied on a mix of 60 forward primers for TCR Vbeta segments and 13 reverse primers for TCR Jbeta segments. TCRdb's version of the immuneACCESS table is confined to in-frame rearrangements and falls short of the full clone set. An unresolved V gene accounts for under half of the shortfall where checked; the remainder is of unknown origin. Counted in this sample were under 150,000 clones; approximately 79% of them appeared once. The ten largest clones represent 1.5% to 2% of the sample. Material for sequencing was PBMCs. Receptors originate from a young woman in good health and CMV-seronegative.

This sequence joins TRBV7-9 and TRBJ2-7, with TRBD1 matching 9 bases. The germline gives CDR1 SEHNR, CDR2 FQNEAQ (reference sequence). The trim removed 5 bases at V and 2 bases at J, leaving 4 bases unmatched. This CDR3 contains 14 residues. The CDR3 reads CASSPRDRAYEQYF. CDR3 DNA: TGTGCCAGCAGCCCCCGGGACAGGGCCTACGAGCAGTACTTC.

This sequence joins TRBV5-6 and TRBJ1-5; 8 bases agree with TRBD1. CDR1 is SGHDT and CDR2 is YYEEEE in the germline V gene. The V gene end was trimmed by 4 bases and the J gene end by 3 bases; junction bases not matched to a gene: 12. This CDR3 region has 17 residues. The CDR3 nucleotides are TGTGCCAGCAGCCCTACGAGGGCACAGGGGGACAATCAGCCCCAGCATTTT. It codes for CASSPTRAQGDNQPQHF.

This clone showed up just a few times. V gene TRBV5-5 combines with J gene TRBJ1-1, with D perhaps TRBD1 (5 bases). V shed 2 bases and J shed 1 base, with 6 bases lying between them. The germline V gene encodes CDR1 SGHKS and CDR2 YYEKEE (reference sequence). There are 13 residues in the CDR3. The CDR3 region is CASSFQGNTEAFF. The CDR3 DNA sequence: TGTGCCAGCAGCTTTCAGGGGAACACTGAAGCTTTCTTT. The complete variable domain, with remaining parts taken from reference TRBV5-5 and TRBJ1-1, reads DAGVTQSPTHLIKTRGQQVTLRCSPISGHKSVSWYQQVLGQGPQFIFQYYEKEERGRGNFPDRFSARQFPNYSSELNVNALLLGDSALYLCASSFQGNTEAFFGQGTRLTVV.

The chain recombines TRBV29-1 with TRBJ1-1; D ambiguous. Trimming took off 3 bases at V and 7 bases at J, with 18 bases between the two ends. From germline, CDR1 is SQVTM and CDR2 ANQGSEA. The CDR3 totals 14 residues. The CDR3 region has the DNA TGCAGCGTTGAGAGCCCCCTAGGTACCCGTGAAGCTTTCTTT. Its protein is CSVESPLGTREAFF.

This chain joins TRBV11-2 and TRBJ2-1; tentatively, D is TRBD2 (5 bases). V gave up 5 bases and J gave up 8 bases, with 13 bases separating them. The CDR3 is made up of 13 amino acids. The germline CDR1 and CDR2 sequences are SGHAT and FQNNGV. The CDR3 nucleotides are TGTGCCAGCAGCCCCGGACTGGTAGATGAGCAGTTCTTC. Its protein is CASSPGLVDEQFF.

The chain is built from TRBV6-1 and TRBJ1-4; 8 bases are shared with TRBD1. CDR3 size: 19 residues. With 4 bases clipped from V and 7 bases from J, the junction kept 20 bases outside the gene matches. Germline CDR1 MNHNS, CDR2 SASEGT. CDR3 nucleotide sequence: TGTGCCAGCAGTGTAATGGGGACAGGTAGTTATCGAGAGCGTGAAAAACTGTTTTTT. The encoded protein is CASSVMGTGSYREREKLFF.